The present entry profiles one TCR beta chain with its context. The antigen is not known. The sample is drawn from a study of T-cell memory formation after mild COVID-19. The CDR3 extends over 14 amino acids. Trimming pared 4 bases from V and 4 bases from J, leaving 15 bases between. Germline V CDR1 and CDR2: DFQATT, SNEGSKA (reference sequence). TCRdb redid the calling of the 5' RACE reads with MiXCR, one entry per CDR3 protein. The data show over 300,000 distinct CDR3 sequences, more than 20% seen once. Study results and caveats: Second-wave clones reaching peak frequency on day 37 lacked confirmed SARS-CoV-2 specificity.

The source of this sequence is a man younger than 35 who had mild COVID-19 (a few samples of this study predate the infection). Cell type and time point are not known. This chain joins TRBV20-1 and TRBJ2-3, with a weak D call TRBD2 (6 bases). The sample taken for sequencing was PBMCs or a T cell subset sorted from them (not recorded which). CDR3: CSAMGPREADTQYF. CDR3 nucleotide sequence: TGCAGTGCTATGGGACCGAGGGAGGCAGATACGCAGTATTTT.